This TCR beta chain is from a study of blood T cell repertoires in COVID-19 (dated by TCRdb to about 2020). Background for the entire study: Samples from collaborators originated in the United States, Italy and Spain and spanned both the acute and convalescent phases of COVID-19. The material from the prospective study consisted of cDNA or gDNA derived from T cells, B-cell-depleted T cells, or PBMCs. The dataset comprised deeply sampled blood TCRbeta repertoires from subjects exposed to, actively infected with, or recovered from COVID-19. The repertoires were made available in a free public database intended to serve as a resource for research on the immune response to SARS-CoV-2. The samples were drawn from two sources: the first 160 participants of the ongoing ImmuneRACE study, and 950 to 1,500 subjects contributed by 6 global collaborators. Sample metadata almost always included a de-identified subject ID, COVID-19 status, age in years and sex. Where HLA class I and class II types were available, the types were taken from metadata supplied by the sample provider, not from assay-based typing. The full study reports these points: Clinical and demographic metadata were provided uncurated, with the amount varying by source and participant.

One collaborating source in Seattle enrolled patients while the patients were actively infected and followed the patients over time throughout the course of disease. Collaborating institutions collected whole blood in K2EDTA tubes following their own protocols. Collaborator samples were shipped for TCRbeta analysis as frozen whole blood, isolated PBMCs, or DNA extracted from either sample type. Remarks on this clone: Its antigen has not been determined. The sample holds no much larger clone one base away, and base qualities are not on file.

TCRbeta CDR3 regions were amplified from genomic DNA by means of the immunoSEQ Assay, a bias-controlled multiplex PCR. The authors processed their data as follows. The number of nucleated cells in each sample was estimated from the amplification of reference gene primers within the assay. To quantify the absolute abundance of each unique TCRbeta CDR3 rearrangement, sequence reads were collapsed and filtered. For each sample, productive Simpson clonality was calculated as the square root of Simpson's diversity index across productive rearrangements. TCRdb took over this immuneACCESS table, retaining in-frame rearrangements with V and J assigned. Such tables are incomplete; in checked studies, under half of the missing clones stem from an unresolved V gene, and the remainder is unexplained. V, J and clone size are those of that table, while D and trimming were read from the DNA. This sample gives approximately 51,000 clones in total; more than 75% of them show up just once. 2% to 2.5% of the sample lies in the top ten.

The germline V gene yields ENHRY for CDR1 and SYGVKD for CDR2. The cysteine opens and the phenylalanine closes a CDR3 of 12 amino acids. The only DNA kept is the CDR3, 36 bases in frame from the first base. The junction carries 11 bases between V and J, which are trimmed by 10 bases and 1 base respectively. The receptor was derived from a woman of 80 years or more with COVID-19, enrolled during active disease. The sequence is built from TRBV10-3 and TRBJ2-7; no D gene call is confident. The source material was peripheral blood. The DNA reads as follows: TGTGCCACCGGCGGAAATTCCTACGAGCAGTACTTC. Its translation reads: CATGGNSYEQYF.